The 5 T cell receptor beta chains reported below all come from one sample, sequenced in a study of blood T cell repertoires in COVID-19. Data came from immunoSEQ multiplex PCR; TCRdb stores just in-frame clones and leaves some out. The sample holds over 130,000 clones; roughly 80% are singletons and the top ten take about 8%. Sequencing was done on a sample of peripheral blood. The receptor source for this set is a human donor in a cohort sampled during active COVID-19.

This chain uses TRBV9 with TRBJ2-1; 7 bases agree with TRBD2. The CDR3 is 15 amino acids. The V and J ends lost 4 bases and 4 bases, in that order; junction bases with no gene match: 8. Germline V gene data show CDR1 as SGDLS and CDR2 as YYNGEE. CDR3 in DNA: TGTGCCAGCAGCATTAGGAGCGGGGAATACAATGAGCAGTTCTTC. Its protein product is CASSIRSGEYNEQFF.

The V gene is TRBV6-5, the J gene TRBJ1-2; 7 positions match TRBD1. Germline V gene sequence: CDR1 MNHEY, CDR2 SVGAGI. V lost 6 bases, J lost 2 bases, and 9 bases stayed unmatched. CDR3 length: 15 residues. The CDR3 is CASRRHRDRNYGYTF. The CDR3 DNA is TGTGCCAGCAGGCGCCACCGGGACAGAAACTATGGCTACACCTTC.

The chain couples TRBV16 to TRBJ1-5; D is undetermined. Germline CDR1 KGHSY, CDR2 FQNENV. The ends were cut back, 4 bases at V and 0 bases at J, with 10 bases in the middle. The CDR3 covers 15 residues. CDR3 in DNA: TGTGCCAGCAGCCCCTTAGGCGGTAGCAATCAGCCCCAGCATTTT. It yields the protein CASSPLGGSNQPQHF.

The rearrangement joins TRBV6-5 to TRBJ1-2; D unclear. The germline CDR1 and CDR2 sequences are MNHEY and SVGAGI. V was shortened by 5 bases and J by 7 bases, with 8 bases between the two germline ends. CDR3 length: 11 amino acids. The CDR3 DNA sequence: TGTGCCAGCAGTAGCTCAGGTGGCTACACCTTC. The encoded protein is CASSSSGGYTF.

The V gene is TRBV7-9, the J gene TRBJ1-4; unclear D gene. The germline V and J ends were trimmed by 3 bases and 8 bases, with 10 bases remaining between them. The CDR3 extends over 13 amino acids. Germline V lookup: CDR1 SEHNR, CDR2 FQNEAQ (reference sequence). CDR3 residues: CASSFREGEKLFF. The CDR3 DNA follows: TGTGCCAGCAGCTTCCGGGAAGGGGAAAAACTGTTTTTT.